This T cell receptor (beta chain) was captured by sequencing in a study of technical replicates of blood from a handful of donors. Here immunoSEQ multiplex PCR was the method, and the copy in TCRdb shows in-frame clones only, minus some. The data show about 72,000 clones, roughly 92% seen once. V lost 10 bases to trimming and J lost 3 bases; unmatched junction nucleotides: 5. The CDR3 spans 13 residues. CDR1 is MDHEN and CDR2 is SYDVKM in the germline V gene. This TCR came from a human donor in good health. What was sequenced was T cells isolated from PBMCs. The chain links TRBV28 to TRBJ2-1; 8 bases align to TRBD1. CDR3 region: CATGGSDYNEQFF. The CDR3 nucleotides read TGTGCCACAGGGGGCTCGGACTACAATGAGCAGTTCTTC.